A single sample gave rise to the 17 T cell receptor beta chains below, sequenced in a study of blood T cell repertoires in COVID-19. Clones were read by immunoSEQ multiplex PCR, and TCRdb kept only the in-frame ones, dropping some. The sample yields about 85,000 clones, about 90% seen once. Sequencing used peripheral blood. The receptors were sampled from a woman older than 75 with active or convalescent COVID-19.

The V and J genes are TRBV30 and TRBJ1-1; D unresolved. Trimming took 0 bases from V and 1 from J, leaving 6 bases between them. CDR1 GTSNPN and CDR2 SVGIG come from the germline V gene (reference sequence). The CDR3 loop spans 13 amino acids. This CDR3 is CAWSVGGNTEAFF. Here the CDR3 DNA reads TGTGCCTGGAGTGTAGGAGGGAACACTGAAGCTTTCTTT.

The V and J genes are TRBV7-2 and TRBJ2-5, with a tentative D call TRBD1 (5 bases). The CDR3 contains 13 residues. CDR1 is SGHTA, CDR2 FQGNSA, per germline. The V end lost 2 bases, the J end lost 5 bases, and 9 bases lay between the germline ends. DNA for the CDR3: TGTGCCAGCAGCTTAAGCAGGGCTGAGACCCAGTACTTC. Encoded protein: CASSLSRAETQYF.

A single count supports this clone. The chain uses TRBV5-1 and TRBJ2-5; D is perhaps TRBD1 (5 bases). The germline V and J ends were trimmed by 0 bases and 4 bases, with 10 bases remaining between them. The germline V gene encodes CDR1 SGHRS and CDR2 YFSETQ. The CDR3 runs 14 residues. The CDR3 loop reads CASSLETGSETQYF. In DNA, the CDR3 is TGCGCCAGCAGCTTGGAAACAGGCTCAGAGACCCAGTACTTC.

The chain recombines TRBV27 with TRBJ1-2, with TRBD1 matching 10 bases. The CDR3 has 16 amino acids. V trimming: 3 bases; J trimming: 4 bases; junction bases outside the gene matches: 8. Germline CDR1 and CDR2: MNHEY and SMNVEV (reference sequence). The CDR3 DNA reads as TGTGCCAGCAGTTTTGTGACAGGGGGCCTATCCTATGGCTACACCTTC. It encodes CASSFVTGGLSYGYTF.

The chain joins TRBV7-8 to TRBJ2-7; 7 bases map to TRBD1. The germline V gene encodes CDR1 SGHVS and CDR2 FQNEAQ. This CDR3 is built from 12 residues. V lost 5 bases and J lost 7; bases outside the gene matches: 5. The CDR3 DNA reads TGTGCCAGCAGCATGGGGGACAGAGAGCAGTACTTC. Protein product: CASSMGDREQYF.

The chain links TRBV18 to TRBJ2-7; D may be TRBD1 (5 bases). Trimming stripped 3 bases from V and 3 bases from J, with 12 bases between. In germline, CDR1 is KGHSH, CDR2 LQKENI. The length of the CDR3 is 14 residues. CDR3 nucleotide sequence: TGTGCCAGCTCACCCTCCAGGGAAAACTACGAGCAGTACTTC. It translates to CASSPSRENYEQYF.

The chain joins TRBV6-5 to TRBJ2-3; 9 nucleotides agree with TRBD2. The CDR3 sequence is 15 residues long. The V segment lost 10 bases and the J segment 4 bases; nucleotides outside the gene matches: 12. The germline V gene has CDR1 MNHEY and CDR2 SVGAGI. In DNA, the CDR3 is TGTGCCACCGCCGCCGGGACTAGCCATGCAGATACGCAGTATTTT. Translated, it gives CATAAGTSHADTQYF.

This sequence joins TRBV6-1 and TRBJ2-7; D may be TRBD1 (6 bases). The ends were cut back, 3 bases at V and 0 bases at J, with 9 bases in the middle. From germline, CDR1 is MNHNS and CDR2 SASEGT. This CDR3 comprises 14 residues. CDR3 coding DNA: TGTGCCAGCAGTGACGGACAGATCTCCTACGAGCAGTACTTC. Its protein product is CASSDGQISYEQYF.

This chain joins TRBV27 and TRBJ2-3; D remains unclear. The V end was cut by 1 base, the J end by 3 bases, with 14 bases between. Per germline, CDR1 MNHEY and CDR2 SMNVEV (reference sequence). This CDR3 is built from 16 residues. In DNA, the CDR3 is TGTGCCAGCAGTTTATTCAGTCCCCTGGCAACAGATACGCAGTATTTT. Its translation: CASSLFSPLATDTQYF.

The table lists this clone with a few counts. V and J are TRBV28 and TRBJ1-1, with TRBD1 identical over 7 bases. V gave up 5 bases and J gave up 1 base; unmatched junction bases: 4. This CDR3 has 14 amino acids. CDR1 is MDHEN and CDR2 is SYDVKM in the germline V gene. CDR3 sequence reads: CASSPWTGNTEAFF. The CDR3 nucleotides are TGTGCCAGCAGTCCTTGGACAGGGAACACTGAAGCTTTCTTT.

V gene TRBV10-1 combines with J gene TRBJ1-2; 8 bases align to TRBD1. The CDR3 runs 14 residues. Germline CDR1 is WNHNN and CDR2 is SYGVQD (reference sequence). With V trimmed by 0 bases and J by 8 bases, 5 bases remained unmatched. The CDR3 DNA sequence: TGCGCCAGCAGTGAGTCCAGGGGGCGCGGAGGCTACACCTTC. It yields the protein CASSESRGRGGYTF.

The chain uses TRBV6-5 and TRBJ2-7; TRBD1 is a possible D gene (6 bases). Germline-derived CDR1 and CDR2 are MNHEY and SVGAGI. This CDR3 has 14 residues. Between the trimmed V and J ends, which lost 2 bases and 7 bases, there was a span of 15 bases. CDR3 coding DNA: TGTGCCAGCAGTTACAATACAGGGAAAAGAGAGCAGTACTTC. Residues: CASSYNTGKREQYF.

This clone was recorded once. Distinct nucleotide sequences in the sample also encode this CDR3. The rearrangement links TRBV29-1 to TRBJ2-1; the match to TRBD2 covers 11 bases. With 1 base clipped from V and 4 bases from J, the junction kept 3 bases outside the gene matches. This CDR3 comprises 15 residues. Germline CDR1 SQVTM, CDR2 ANQGSEA. As DNA, the CDR3 is TGCAGCGTTGAAGGGGGGACTAGCGGATACAATGAGCAGTTCTTC. The encoded protein is CSVEGGTSGYNEQFF.

The rearrangement links TRBV10-2 to TRBJ2-2, with 9 bases aligning to TRBD2. V dropped 9 bases and J dropped 7; count of bases not matched to a gene: 12. The CDR3 consists of 15 residues. The germline CDR1 and CDR2 sequences are WSHSY and SAAADI. CDR3 in DNA: TGCGCCAGTGTTTTTGCCCTAGCGGGAAACGGGGAGCTGTTTTTT. Its translation: CASVFALAGNGELFF.

This chain joins TRBV7-8 and TRBJ1-3; D is unresolved. This CDR3 is 14 amino acids long. The germline V gene encodes CDR1 SGHVS and CDR2 FQNEAQ. Between the trimmed V and J ends, which lost 5 bases and 0 bases, there was a span of 8 bases. The CDR3 coding sequence is TGTGCCAGCAGCCCTACAGTCTCTGGAAACACCATATATTTT. It specifies CASSPTVSGNTIYF.

The table lists this clone with a count of one. The rearrangement links TRBV29-1 to TRBJ2-2, with TRBD1 matching 7 bases. CDR3 length equals 12 residues. The V gene's germline CDR1 is SQVTM and CDR2 ANQGSEA. J lost 6 bases, V lost 6 bases, and 4 bases had no gene match. CDR3 amino acids: CSVRQGAGELFF. The DNA for the CDR3 is TGCAGCGTGAGACAGGGCGCCGGGGAGCTGTTTTTT.

This clone was recorded once. This chain joins TRBV7-2 and TRBJ1-1, with TRBD1 as a possible D gene (6 bases). V lost 9 bases and J lost 1, with 12 bases in between. Germline assignment: CDR1 SGHTA and CDR2 FQGNSA. This CDR3 region has 13 residues. The CDR3, as DNA: TGTGCCAGTGCAAGAGGGGGGAACACTGAAGCTTTCTTT. Amino acids: CASARGGNTEAFF.